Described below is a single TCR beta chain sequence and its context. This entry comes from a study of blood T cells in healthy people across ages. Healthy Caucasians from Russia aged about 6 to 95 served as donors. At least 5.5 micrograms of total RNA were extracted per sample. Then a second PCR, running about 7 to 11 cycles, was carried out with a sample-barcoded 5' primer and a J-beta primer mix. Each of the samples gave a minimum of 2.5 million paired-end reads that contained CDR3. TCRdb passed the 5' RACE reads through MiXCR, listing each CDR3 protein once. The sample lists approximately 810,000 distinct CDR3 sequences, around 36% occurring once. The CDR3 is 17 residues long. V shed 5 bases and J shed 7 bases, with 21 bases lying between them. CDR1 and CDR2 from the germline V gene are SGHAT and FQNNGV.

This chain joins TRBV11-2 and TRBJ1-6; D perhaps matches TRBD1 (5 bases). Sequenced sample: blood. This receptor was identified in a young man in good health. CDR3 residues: CASSNRGVLKGNSPLHF. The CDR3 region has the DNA TGTGCCAGCAGCAATCGGGGGGTCCTAAAAGGCAATTCACCCCTCCACTTT.